The clone carrying this T cell receptor (beta chain) appeared a few times. This sample is drawn from a study of blood T cell repertoires in COVID-19. Study-wide context: Sample material is recorded as cDNA or gDNA derived from T cells, B-cell-depleted T cells, or PBMCs.

The repertoire was sequenced with immunoSEQ multiplex PCR; TCRdb's copy has only in-frame clones and lacks some. The sample records roughly 330,000 clones, more than 70% being singletons. There are 13 residues in the CDR3. Trimming left V 4 bases short and J 4 bases short, with 11 bases between. CDR1 and CDR2 (germline): SGDLS, YYNGEE. Specimen: PBMCs or T cells enriched from blood (not recorded which). The V call is TRBV9, the J call TRBJ1-1; D ambiguous. The origin of this receptor is a woman aged 30 to 39 who had recovered from COVID-19. Here the CDR3 reads CASSFGVGTEAFF. As DNA, the CDR3 is TGTGCCAGCAGCTTCGGGGTGGGCACTGAAGCTTTCTTT.